Listed below are T cell receptor beta chains from one sample, sequenced in a study of early T cells in non-severe SARS-CoV-2 infection. TCRdb ran MiXCR on the 5' RACE reads and lists one entry per CDR3 protein. This table has tens of thousands of distinct CDR3 sequences, around 13% appearing once. The specimen sequenced was whole blood. Receptors were obtained from an adult who was a healthcare worker with PCR-confirmed SARS-CoV-2 infection or an uninfected control (not recorded which). Both conserved end residues are part of each CDR3.

>TRBV7-2|TRBJ2-7
CASSLKRAPNEQYF
>TRBV6-2/TRBV6-3|TRBJ1-1
CASTEPQETEAFF
>TRBV20-1|TRBJ2-7
CSANLGSSYEQYF
>TRBV20-1|TRBJ2-4
CSARHALAGDLAKNIQYF
>TRBV20-1|TRBJ1-1
CSAIQGEAFF
>TRBV20-1|TRBJ2-7
CSARDRASYEQYF
>TRBV5-6|TRBJ2-6
CASRAGTSSGANVLTF
>TRBV18|TRBJ2-3
CASSPPYGGTDTQYF
>TRBV12-3/TRBV12-4|TRBJ1-2
CASSGGTGYAGYTF
>TRBV4-3|TRBJ1-5
CASSQDRDYSNQPQHF
>TRBV29-1|TRBJ1-2
CSVIGTGVNYGYTF
>TRBV12-3/TRBV12-4|TRBJ1-5
CASRPAANNQPQHF
>TRBV7-8|TRBJ1-1
CASSWGHMNTEAFF
>TRBV7-3|TRBJ1-1
CASSLRGSMNTEAFF
>TRBV20-1|TRBJ2-3
CSARGRGVSTDTQYF
>TRBV10-3|TRBJ2-1
CAISESGGRDNEQFF
>TRBV4-2|TRBJ2-2
CASSQEYSTGELFF
>TRBV6-5|TRBJ2-7
CASSDMGRAYEQYF
>TRBV20-1|TRBJ1-5
CSARSLSNQPQHF
>TRBV20-1|TRBJ1-2
CSARDGGGTQSNYGYTF
>TRBV6-6|TRBJ1-1
CASSYLGDTEAFF